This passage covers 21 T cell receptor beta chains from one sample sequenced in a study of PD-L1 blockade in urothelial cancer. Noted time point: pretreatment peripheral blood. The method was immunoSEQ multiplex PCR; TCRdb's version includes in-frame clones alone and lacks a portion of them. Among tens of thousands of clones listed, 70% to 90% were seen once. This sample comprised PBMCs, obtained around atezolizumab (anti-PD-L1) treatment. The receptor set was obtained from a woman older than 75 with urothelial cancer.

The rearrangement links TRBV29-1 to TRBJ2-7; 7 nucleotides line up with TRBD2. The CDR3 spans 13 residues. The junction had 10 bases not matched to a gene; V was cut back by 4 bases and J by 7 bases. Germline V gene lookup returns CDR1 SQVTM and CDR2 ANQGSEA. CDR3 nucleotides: TGCAGCGTTGGGGAGGGAGGGCCTATGGAGCAGTACTTC. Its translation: CSVGEGGPMEQYF.

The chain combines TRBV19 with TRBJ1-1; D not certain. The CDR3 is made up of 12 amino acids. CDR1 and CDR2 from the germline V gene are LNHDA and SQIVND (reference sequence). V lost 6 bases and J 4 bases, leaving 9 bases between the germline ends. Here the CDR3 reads CASRRVGTEAFF. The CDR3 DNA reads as TGTGCCAGTAGGAGGGTGGGCACTGAAGCTTTCTTT.

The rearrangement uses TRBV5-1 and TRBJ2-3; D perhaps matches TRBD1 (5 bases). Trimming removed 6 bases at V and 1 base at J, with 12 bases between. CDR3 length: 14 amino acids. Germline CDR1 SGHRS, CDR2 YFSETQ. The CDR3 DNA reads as TGCGCCAGCACCATCGGACACCGCACAGATACGCAGTATTTT. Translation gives CASTIGHRTDTQYF.

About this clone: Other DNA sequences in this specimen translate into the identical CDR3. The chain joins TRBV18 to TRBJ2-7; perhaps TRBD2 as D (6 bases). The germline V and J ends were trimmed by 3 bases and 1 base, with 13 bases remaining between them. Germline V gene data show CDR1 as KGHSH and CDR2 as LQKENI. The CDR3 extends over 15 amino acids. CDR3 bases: TGTGCCAGCTCACCTAGCGGCAGGGCATCCTACGAGCAGTACTTC. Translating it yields CASSPSGRASYEQYF.

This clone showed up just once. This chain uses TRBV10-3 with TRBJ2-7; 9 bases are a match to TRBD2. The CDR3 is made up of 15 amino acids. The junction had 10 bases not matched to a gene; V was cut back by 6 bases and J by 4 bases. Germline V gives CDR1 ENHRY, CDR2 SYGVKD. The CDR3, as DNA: TGTGCCATCAGCGCCGGCGCGGGAGGGAGGTACGAGCAGTACTTC. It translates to CAISAGAGGRYEQYF.

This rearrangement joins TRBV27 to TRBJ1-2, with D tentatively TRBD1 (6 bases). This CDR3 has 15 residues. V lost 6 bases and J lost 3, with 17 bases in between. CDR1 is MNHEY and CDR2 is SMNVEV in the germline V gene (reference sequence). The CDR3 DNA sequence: TGTGCCAGCAGGAAGACAGGACTCCTGGACTATGGCTACACCTTC. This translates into CASRKTGLLDYGYTF.

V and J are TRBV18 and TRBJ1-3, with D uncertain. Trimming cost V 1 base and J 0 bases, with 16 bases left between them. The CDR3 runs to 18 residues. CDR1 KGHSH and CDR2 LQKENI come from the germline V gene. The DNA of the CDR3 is TGTGCCAGCTCACCACGTGATGCCGACGGGAGCTCTGGAAACACCATATATTTT. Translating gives CASSPRDADGSSGNTIYF.

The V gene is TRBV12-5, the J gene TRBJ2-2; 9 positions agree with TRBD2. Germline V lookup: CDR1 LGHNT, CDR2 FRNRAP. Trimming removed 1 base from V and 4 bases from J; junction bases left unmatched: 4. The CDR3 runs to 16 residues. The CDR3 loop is CASGLGAAGGTGELFF. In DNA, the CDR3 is TGTGCTAGTGGTTTGGGAGCAGCGGGAGGCACCGGGGAGCTGTTTTTT. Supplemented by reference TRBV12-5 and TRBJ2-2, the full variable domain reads DARVTQTPRHKVTEMGQEVTMRCQPILGHNTVFWYRQTMMQGLELLAYFRNRAPLDDSGMPKDRFSAEMPDATLATLKIQPSEPRDSAVYFCASGLGAAGGTGELFFGEGSRLTVL.

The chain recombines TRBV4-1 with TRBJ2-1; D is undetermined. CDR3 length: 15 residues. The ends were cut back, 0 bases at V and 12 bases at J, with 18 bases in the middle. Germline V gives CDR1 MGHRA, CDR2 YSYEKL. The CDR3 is CASSQDAALIRRQFF. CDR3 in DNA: TGCGCCAGCAGCCAAGATGCCGCTCTCATCCGGAGGCAGTTCTTC.

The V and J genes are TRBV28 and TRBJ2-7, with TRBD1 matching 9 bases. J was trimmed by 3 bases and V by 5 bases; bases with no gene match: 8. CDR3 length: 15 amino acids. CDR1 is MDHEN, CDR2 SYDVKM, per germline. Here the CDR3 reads CASSEDRGGVYEQYF. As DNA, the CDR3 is TGTGCCAGCAGTGAAGACAGGGGGGGCGTCTACGAGCAGTACTTC.

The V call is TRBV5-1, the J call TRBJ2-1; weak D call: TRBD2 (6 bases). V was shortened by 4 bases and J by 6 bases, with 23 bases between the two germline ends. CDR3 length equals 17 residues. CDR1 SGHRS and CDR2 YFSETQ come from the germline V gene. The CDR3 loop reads CASSQVQRAYVANEQFF. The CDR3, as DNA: TGCGCCAGCAGCCAGGTTCAGCGGGCTTACGTGGCCAATGAGCAGTTCTTC.

As DNA, the CDR3 is TGTGCCAGCAGTCCAGCAGGGAACACTGAAGCTTTCTTT. It yields the protein CASSPAGNTEAFF. The rearrangement uses TRBV11-1 and TRBJ1-1; D is unresolved. The CDR3 has 13 residues. The germline V gene encodes CDR1 SGHAT and CDR2 FQDESV (reference sequence). The V end was cut by 6 bases, the J end by 1 base, with 9 bases between.

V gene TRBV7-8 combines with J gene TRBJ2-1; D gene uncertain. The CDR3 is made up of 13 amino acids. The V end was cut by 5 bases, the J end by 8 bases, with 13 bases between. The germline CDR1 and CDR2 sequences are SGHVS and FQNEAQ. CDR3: CASSPSSAHEQFF. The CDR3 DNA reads TGTGCCAGCAGCCCCAGTTCCGCCCATGAGCAGTTCTTC.

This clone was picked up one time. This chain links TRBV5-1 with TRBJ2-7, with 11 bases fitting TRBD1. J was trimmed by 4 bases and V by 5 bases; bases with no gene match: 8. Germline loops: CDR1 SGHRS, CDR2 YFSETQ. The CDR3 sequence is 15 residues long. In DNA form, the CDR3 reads TGCGCCAGCAGTTTTAGGACAGGGGGCCAATACGAGCAGTACTTC. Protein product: CASSFRTGGQYEQYF.

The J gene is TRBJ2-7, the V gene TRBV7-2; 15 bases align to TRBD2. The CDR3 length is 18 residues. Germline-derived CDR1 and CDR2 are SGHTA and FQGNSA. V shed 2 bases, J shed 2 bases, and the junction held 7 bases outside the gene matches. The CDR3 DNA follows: TGTGCCAGCAGCTTACCGTCGGGACTAGCGGGAGGAACCTACGAGCAGTACTTC. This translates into CASSLPSGLAGGTYEQYF.

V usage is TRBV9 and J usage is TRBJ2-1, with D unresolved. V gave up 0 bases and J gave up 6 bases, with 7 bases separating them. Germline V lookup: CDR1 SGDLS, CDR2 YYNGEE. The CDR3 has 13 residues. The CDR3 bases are TGTGCCAGCAGCGTAGCTCTTCGCAATGAGCAGTTCTTC. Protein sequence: CASSVALRNEQFF.

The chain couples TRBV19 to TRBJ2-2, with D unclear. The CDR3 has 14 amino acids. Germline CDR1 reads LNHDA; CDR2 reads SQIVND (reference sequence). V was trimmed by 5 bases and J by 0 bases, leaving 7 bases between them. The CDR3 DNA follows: TGTGCCAGTAGTCTGGGCGCGAACACCGGGGAGCTGTTTTTT. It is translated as CASSLGANTGELFF.

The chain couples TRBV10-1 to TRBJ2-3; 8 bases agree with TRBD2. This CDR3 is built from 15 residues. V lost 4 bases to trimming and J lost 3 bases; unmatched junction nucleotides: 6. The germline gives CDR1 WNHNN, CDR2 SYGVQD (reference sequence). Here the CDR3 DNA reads TGCGCCAGCAGTGTACTAGCGGTGGGAACAGATACGCAGTATTTT. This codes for CASSVLAVGTDTQYF.

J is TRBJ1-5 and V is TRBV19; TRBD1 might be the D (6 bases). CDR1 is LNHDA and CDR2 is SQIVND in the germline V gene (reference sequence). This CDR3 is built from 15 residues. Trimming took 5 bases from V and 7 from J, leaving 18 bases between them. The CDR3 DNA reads TGTGCCAGTAGTGAGGGACAAACGCGCTACCAGCCCCAGCATTTT. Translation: CASSEGQTRYQPQHF. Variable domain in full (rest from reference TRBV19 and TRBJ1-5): DGGITQSPKYLFRKEGQNVTLSCEQNLNHDAMYWYRQDPGQGLRLIYYSQIVNDFQKGDIAEGYSVSREKKESFPLTVTSAQKNPTAFYLCASSEGQTRYQPQHFGDGTRLSIL.

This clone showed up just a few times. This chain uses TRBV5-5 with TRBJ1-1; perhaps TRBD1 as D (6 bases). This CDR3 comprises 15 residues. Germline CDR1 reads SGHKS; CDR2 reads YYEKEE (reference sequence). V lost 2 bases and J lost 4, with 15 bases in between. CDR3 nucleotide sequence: TGTGCCAGCAGCTTTCAGACAGGCTGGGGCACTGAAGCTTTCTTT. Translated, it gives CASSFQTGWGTEAFF. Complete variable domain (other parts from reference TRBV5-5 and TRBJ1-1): DAGVTQSPTHLIKTRGQQVTLRCSPISGHKSVSWYQQVLGQGPQFIFQYYEKEERGRGNFPDRFSARQFPNYSSELNVNALLLGDSALYLCASSFQTGWGTEAFFGQGTRLTVV.

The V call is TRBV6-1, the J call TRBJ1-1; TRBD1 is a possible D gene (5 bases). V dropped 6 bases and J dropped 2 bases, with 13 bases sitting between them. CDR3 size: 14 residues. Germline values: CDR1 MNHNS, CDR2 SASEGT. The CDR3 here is CASRGMGRNTEAFF. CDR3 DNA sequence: TGTGCCAGCAGGGGAATGGGGCGCAACACTGAAGCTTTCTTT.